This is a list of T cell receptor beta chains from one sample in a study of CD8 T cells in Susac syndrome. Each CDR3 protein gets one entry after TCRdb re-called the immunoSEQ multiplex PCR reads with MiXCR. This table holds around 180,000 distinct CDR3 sequences, approximately 94% found once. Sequencing was carried out using CD4+ T cells from PBMCs. The origin of the receptors is a human donor with Susac syndrome. Each CDR3 is given with its conserved first and last residue. The D gene is left open where the match is weak.

j_gene	v_gene	len	d_gene	CDR3aa
TRBJ1-1	TRBV6-5	15	-	CASMRQGLLFTEAFF
TRBJ2-2	TRBV9	15	-	CASSLGTVNTGELFF
TRBJ2-3	TRBV9	18	TRBD2	CASSVVPEGLAGSSLKYF
TRBJ1-6	TRBV4-3	13	-	CASSQEGGSPLHF
TRBJ2-7	TRBV27	14	TRBD1	CASSSNRGIYEQYF
TRBJ2-1	TRBV14	15	-	CASSRQASSYNEQFF
TRBJ1-1	TRBV5-1	13	-	CASSLDVNTEAFF
TRBJ1-2	TRBV2	14	-	CASSEDANFYGYTF
TRBJ2-1	TRBV5-6	13	-	CASSLGRKQGQFF
TRBJ2-1	TRBV30	13	-	CAWSVRQGNEQFF
TRBJ1-5	TRBV30	12	TRBD1	CAWDRGNQPQHF
TRBJ2-1	TRBV6-2/TRBV6-3	13	-	CASSQDGYNEQFF
TRBJ2-7	TRBV2	13	-	CASSAGVPYEQYF
TRBJ2-3	TRBV24-1	15	TRBD2	CATSDKREASDTQYF
TRBJ2-7	TRBV6-5	15	-	CASSYDRASSYEQYF
TRBJ2-6	TRBV20-1	14	-	CSARSEAGANVLTF
TRBJ1-2	TRBV10-2	15	-	CASSDRGRSNYGYTF
TRBJ2-7	TRBV19	13	-	CASGSRGNYEQYF
TRBJ2-5	TRBV18	14	-	CASSKGGVQETQYF
TRBJ1-1	TRBV13	14	-	CASSLGDRLTEAFF
TRBJ2-7	TRBV5-4	16	-	CASSSPSGQTTYEQYF
TRBJ2-3	TRBV7-9	13	-	CASSLGGADTQYF
TRBJ1-1	TRBV27	13	TRBD1	CASYTPGTAEAFF
TRBJ2-7	TRBV4-2	15	TRBD2	CASRLAGGSSYEQYF
TRBJ2-1	TRBV25-1	11	-	CASSGYNEQFF
TRBJ2-6	TRBV5-4	14	-	CASSLESGANVLTF
TRBJ1-4	TRBV19	15	-	CASMNQGAGNEKLFF
TRBJ1-5	TRBV6-5	15	-	CASSYSGLSNQPQHF
TRBJ1-3	TRBV6-5	15	-	CASSYSIGSGNTIYF
TRBJ2-3	TRBV7-9	15	TRBD1	CASSTRQGITDTQYF
TRBJ1-6	TRBV30	17	TRBD1	CAWGQGTMPMGNSPLHF
TRBJ2-2	TRBV25-1	13	-	CAGELTNTGELFF
TRBJ2-1	TRBV7-9	16	-	CASSYSGTLSYNEQFF
TRBJ2-7	TRBV29-1	12	TRBD1	CSVRTGTHEQYF
TRBJ1-2	TRBV2	13	-	CASNADTNYGYTF
TRBJ2-1	TRBV3-1	16	-	CASSQDTLGNYNEQFF
TRBJ2-5	TRBV5-4	15	TRBD1	CASSLPGQGGETQYF
TRBJ2-5	TRBV20-1	13	-	CSALPQGRETQYF
TRBJ2-3	TRBV24-1	13	-	CATSPRATDTQYF
TRBJ2-7	TRBV10-3	12	-	CAISDLIYEQYF
TRBJ2-3	TRBV5-4	13	-	CASSYPPADTQYF
TRBJ2-3	TRBV20-1	14	-	CSPSLGPSTDTQYF
TRBJ1-2	TRBV19	16	TRBD1	CASSAYSQGDDYGYTF
TRBJ2-1	TRBV11-2	16	TRBD2	CASSLGAGSSYNEQFF
TRBJ1-2	TRBV6-4	15	-	CASSDRARPGNGYTF
TRBJ1-6	TRBV5-6	16	-	CASSSRDAAYNSPLHF
TRBJ2-1	TRBV29-1	10	-	CSTSHNEQFF
TRBJ2-3	TRBV10-3	14	TRBD2	CAISQRGSTDTQYF
TRBJ2-7	TRBV4-3	15	-	CASSQTGLILGEQYF
TRBJ2-3	TRBV9	15	TRBD2	CASSVGGGGTDTQYF
TRBJ2-5	TRBV20-1	12	-	CSALGGQETQYF
TRBJ1-1	TRBV7-9	15	-	CASSSSGVMNTEAFF
TRBJ2-6	TRBV20-1	14	-	CSAIGGAGANVLTF
TRBJ2-1	TRBV20-1	14	TRBD1	CSLIGQGVHHEQFF